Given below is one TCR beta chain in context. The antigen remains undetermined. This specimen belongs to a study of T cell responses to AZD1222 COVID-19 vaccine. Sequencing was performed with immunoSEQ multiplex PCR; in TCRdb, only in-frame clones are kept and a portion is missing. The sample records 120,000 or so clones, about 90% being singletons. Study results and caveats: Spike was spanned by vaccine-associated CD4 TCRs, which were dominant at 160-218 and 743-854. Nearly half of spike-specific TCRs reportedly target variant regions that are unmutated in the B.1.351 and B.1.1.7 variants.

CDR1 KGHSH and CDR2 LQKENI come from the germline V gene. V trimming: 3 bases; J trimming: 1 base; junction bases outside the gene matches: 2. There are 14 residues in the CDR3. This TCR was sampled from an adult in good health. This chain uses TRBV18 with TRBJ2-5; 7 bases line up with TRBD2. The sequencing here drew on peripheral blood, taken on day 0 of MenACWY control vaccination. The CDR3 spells CASSPASGQETQYF. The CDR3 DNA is TGTGCCAGCTCACCCGCTAGCGGCCAAGAGACCCAGTACTTC.